The rows below give T cell receptor beta chains drawn from one sample of a study of blood T cell repertoires in COVID-19. Some clones are missing from TCRdb's copy, which holds only in-frame ones; the method was immunoSEQ multiplex PCR. Of 170,000 or so clones listed, roughly 80% are singletons. The sequenced sample was PBMCs or T cells enriched from blood (not recorded which). The receptors here all came from a woman between 50 and 59 years old who had recovered from COVID-19. The CDR3 runs from the conserved cysteine through the conserved F or W. The D gene is left open where the match is weak. Size is stated for part of the rows, as once, few or many counts, or as a class when the clone is expanded.

d_call,v_call,j_call,clone_size,cdr3_length,cdr3_nt,cdr3_aa
-,TRBV21-1,TRBJ1-5,once,17,TGTGCCAGCAGCAAAGCGCTTTTGGAGTGGGGGCTTTGGCCCCAGCATTTT,CASSKALLEWGLWPQHF
TRBD2,TRBV27,TRBJ2-3,-,17,TGTGCCAGCAGTTTATCCAGGACTAGCGGGAACACAGATACGCAGTATTTT,CASSLSRTSGNTDTQYF
TRBD1,TRBV5-1,TRBJ2-3,many,13,TGCGCCAGCAGCGGGCAGGGGGTGGATACGCAGTATTTT,CASSGQGVDTQYF
TRBD1,TRBV5-4,TRBJ1-4,-,16,TGTGCCAGCAGCTTGGGGATAGGGGGCACTAATGAAAAACTGTTTTTT,CASSLGIGGTNEKLFF
-,TRBV5-1,TRBJ1-2,-,13,TGCGCCAGCACGAGTGGGGACTATGGTAGCTACACCTTC,CASTSGDYGSYTF
TRBD2,TRBV11-2,TRBJ2-3,once,17,TGTGCCAGCAGCCAAGGCACTAGCGGGAGGGAAGAAGATACGCAGTATTTT,CASSQGTSGREEDTQYF
-,TRBV4-2,TRBJ1-6,-,14,TGTGCCAGCAGCCAAGATCTGAGGGATTCACCCCTCCACTTT,CASSQDLRDSPLHF
-,TRBV19,TRBJ2-7,-,15,TGTGCCAGTAGTCCCAACAGCCTAAGCTCCTACGAGCAGTACTTC,CASSPNSLSSYEQYF
-,TRBV2,TRBJ2-3,-,15,TGTGCCAGCAGTTCCCCGGGAGCCGTAGCAGATACGCAGTATTTT,CASSSPGAVADTQYF
-,TRBV21-1,TRBJ1-2,few,15,TGTGCCAGCAGCAAAGCGCGCTTAGGGGCCTATGGCTACACCTTC,CASSKARLGAYGYTF
-,TRBV6-5,TRBJ1-2,-,15,TGTGCCAGCACCACTCGGATGACAGCCACCTATGGCTACACCTTC,CASTTRMTATYGYTF
TRBD1,TRBV5-4,TRBJ2-7,once,15,TGTGCCAGCAGCTTGCGACAGGGCAAGGCCTACGAGCAGTACTTC,CASSLRQGKAYEQYF
TRBD1,TRBV27,TRBJ1-4,-,16,TGTGCCAGCTCTCGGACAGGGGCGCCGGGGCGTGAAAAACTGTTTTTT,CASSRTGAPGREKLFF
TRBD1,TRBV3-1/TRBV3-2,TRBJ2-2,-,16,TGTGCCAGCAGCCAACTACAGGGGCAGAACACCGGGGAGCTGTTTTTT,CASSQLQGQNTGELFF
TRBD1,TRBV11-3,TRBJ1-1,-,14,TGTGCCAGCAGCCCGGGACAGGGGAACACTGAAGCTTTCTTT,CASSPGQGNTEAFF
TRBD1,TRBV5-4,TRBJ2-7,few,15,TGTGCCAGCAGCCCTGGGACAGAACTGTCCTACGAGCAGTACTTC,CASSPGTELSYEQYF
TRBD1,TRBV4-3,TRBJ2-2,-,15,TGCGCCAGCAGCCAAAACGGACAGGGAGGAGGGGAGCTGTTTTTT,CASSQNGQGGGELFF
-,TRBV5-6,TRBJ1-2,-,13,TGTGCCAGCAGCTTAAATATGGTTACAGGCTACACCTTC,CASSLNMVTGYTF
-,TRBV2,TRBJ2-7,-,14,TGTGCCAGCACCATGGACAGTAGCTCCTACGAGCAGTACTTC,CASTMDSSSYEQYF
TRBD1,TRBV7-8,TRBJ2-1,-,16,TGTGCCAGCAGCTCCTGGTCCGGACAGGGCAACAATGAGCAGTTCTTC,CASSSWSGQGNNEQFF
-,TRBV13,TRBJ2-1,-,11,TGTGCCAGCAGCCAAAGCGGTGAGCAGTTCTTC,CASSQSGEQFF
-,TRBV18,TRBJ2-6,-,16,TGTGCCAGCTCACTTAACCGGGACTCTGGGGCCAACGTCCTGACTTTC,CASSLNRDSGANVLTF
TRBD2,TRBV7-9,TRBJ2-1,-,16,TGTGCCAGCAGCTTAGGGACTAGCGGGAGTACAGATGAGCAGTTCTTC,CASSLGTSGSTDEQFF
TRBD1,TRBV28,TRBJ1-1,-,15,TGTGCCAGCAGTTTAGGTTGGTCAGGGGGCCCTGAAGCTTTCTTT,CASSLGWSGGPEAFF
TRBD1,TRBV11-2,TRBJ1-2,few,17,TGTGCCAGCAGCACGCACAGGGGCAGAGGGATAGTAGATGGCTACACCTTC,CASSTHRGRGIVDGYTF
TRBD2,TRBV7-3,TRBJ2-1,once,16,TGTGCCAGCAGCTTAACCGTCTCCGGACTAGTCGATGAGCAGTTCTTC,CASSLTVSGLVDEQFF
-,TRBV28,TRBJ2-2,once,13,TGTGCCAGCAGTTCACGGGGCACCGGGGAGCTGTTTTTT,CASSSRGTGELFF
-,TRBV9,TRBJ1-4,once,15,TGTGCCAGCAGCGCCGGGGGGACACCTAATGAAAAACTGTTTTTT,CASSAGGTPNEKLFF
-,TRBV2,TRBJ1-1,once,14,TGTGCCAGCAGTGCCACACAGGGGAACACTGAAGCTTTCTTT,CASSATQGNTEAFF
-,TRBV27,TRBJ1-2,once,14,TGTGCCAGCAGTCCCCTAGTAGGGGGTTGGGGCTACACCTTC,CASSPLVGGWGYTF
TRBD2,TRBV19,TRBJ2-7,-,15,TGTGCCAGTAGTTCCCTGACTAGCGGGAAGGACGAGCAGTACTTC,CASSSLTSGKDEQYF
TRBD1,TRBV3-1/TRBV3-2,TRBJ2-3,-,15,TGTGCCAGCAGCGAGACAGGGTCCGATCTAGATACGCAGTATTTT,CASSETGSDLDTQYF
-,TRBV2,TRBJ2-3,-,14,TGTGCCAGCAGTAGCGTCTTGGGCACAGATACGCAGTATTTT,CASSSVLGTDTQYF
TRBD2,TRBV5-1,TRBJ2-3,-,14,TGCGCCAGCAGAATACAGCGGGATGGCGATACGCAGTATTTT,CASRIQRDGDTQYF
-,TRBV27,TRBJ1-2,-,14,TGTGCCAGCAGTTTATCCGGACAGCCCCATGGCTACACCTTC,CASSLSGQPHGYTF
-,TRBV7-8,TRBJ1-2,-,14,TGTGCCAGCAGCCGAGGCGGGCCTAACTATGGCTACACCTTC,CASSRGGPNYGYTF
-,TRBV6-4,TRBJ1-5,-,13,TGTGCCAGCAGTAGGGAGGAAGGGCAGCCCCAGCATTTT,CASSREEGQPQHF
-,TRBV5-1,TRBJ1-4,-,17,TGCGCCAGCAGCTTGGCCGCTTACGCAGGGCGTCGCGAAAAACTGTTTTTT,CASSLAAYAGRREKLFF
TRBD1,TRBV6-2/TRBV6-3,TRBJ2-1,-,16,TGTGCCAGCAGTTACATACGGACAGGGGAGGGTTTCGTGCAGTTCTTC,CASSYIRTGEGFVQFF